What follows describes a single T cell receptor beta chain. This entry belongs to a study of control samples from healthy donors and cancer patients. The CDR3 spans 14 residues. Trimming took 3 bases from V and 7 from J; bases not matched to a gene: 11. CDR1 SQVTM and CDR2 ANQGSEA come from the germline V gene. Here immunoSEQ multiplex PCR was the method, and the copy in TCRdb shows in-frame clones only, minus some. This table has about 86,000 clones, 85% to 95% appearing once. The rearrangement uses TRBV29-1 and TRBJ1-1; 7 bases are shared with TRBD1. The source of this sequence is a young woman in good health. Sequencing was carried out using blood. The CDR3 region is CSVERAGGLNEAFF. The CDR3 DNA sequence: TGCAGCGTTGAGAGGGCAGGGGGGCTCAATGAAGCTTTCTTT.